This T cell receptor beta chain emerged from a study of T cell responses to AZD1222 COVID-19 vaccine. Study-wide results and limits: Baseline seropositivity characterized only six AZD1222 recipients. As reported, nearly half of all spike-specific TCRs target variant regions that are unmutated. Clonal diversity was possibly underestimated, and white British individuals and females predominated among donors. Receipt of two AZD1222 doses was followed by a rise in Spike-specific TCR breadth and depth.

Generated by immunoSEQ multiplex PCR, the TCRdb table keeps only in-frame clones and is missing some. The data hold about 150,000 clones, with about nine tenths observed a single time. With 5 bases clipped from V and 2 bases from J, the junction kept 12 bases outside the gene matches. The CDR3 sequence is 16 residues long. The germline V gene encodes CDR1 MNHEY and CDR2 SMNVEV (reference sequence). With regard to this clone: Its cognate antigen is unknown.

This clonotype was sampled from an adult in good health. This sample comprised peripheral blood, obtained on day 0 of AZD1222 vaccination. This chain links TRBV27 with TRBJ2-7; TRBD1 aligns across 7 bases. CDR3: CASSERWTGPAYEQYF. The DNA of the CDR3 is TGTGCCAGCAGTGAGCGATGGACAGGCCCAGCCTACGAGCAGTACTTC.